This TCR beta chain was sequenced during a study of cytomegalovirus exposure and HLA in healthy donors. Vbeta (60) and Jbeta (13) primers were used in the PCR. Only in-frame clones appear in the TCRdb table, and some are missing; sequencing was by immunoSEQ multiplex PCR. The sample contains about 150,000 clones, roughly 75% of which appear only once. As regards this clone: Its antigen is not identified.

Study conclusions and caveats: Highly shared sequence variants in one cluster were likely a sequencing artifact. Most TCR sequences showed up rarely, but some public TCRs showed up in many donors. TCR beta chains associated with HLA were, in a later analysis, more clonally expanded than equally common others. Rates of TCR association differed by HLA locus in a later analysis, with DRB1 highest and HLA-C lowest.

Germline CDR1 is SQVTM and CDR2 is ANQGSEA. CDR3 length: 13 amino acids. With 4 bases removed from V and 4 bases from J, the gap between germline ends came to 11 bases. Sequencing was carried out using PBMCs. The rearrangement uses TRBV29-1 and TRBJ1-5; no definite D call. The TCR was taken from a man younger than 40 in good health. CDR3 region: CSVAGGLNQPQHF. CDR3 nucleotides: TGCAGCGTTGCGGGAGGGTTGAATCAGCCCCAGCATTTT. Looking up the rest from reference TRBV29-1 and TRBJ1-5 gives the full variable domain: SAVISQKPSRDICQRGTSLTIQCQVDSQVTMMFWYRQQPGQSLTLIATANQGSEATYESGFVIDKFPISRPNLTFSTLTVSNMSPEDSSIYLCSVAGGLNQPQHFGDGTRLSIL.